This T cell receptor beta chain was identified during a study of cytomegalovirus exposure and HLA in healthy donors. This clone was recorded only once. Its antigen remains unidentified. PCR involved 60 Vbeta and 13 Jbeta primers. Here immunoSEQ multiplex PCR was the method, and the copy in TCRdb shows in-frame clones only, minus some. The sample shows around 64,000 clones, roughly 69% of them seen only once. The germline gives CDR1 SGHDT, CDR2 YYEEEE. The CDR3 loop spans 17 amino acids. Trimming removed 3 bases from V and 4 bases from J, with 22 bases in between. Study-wide findings and caveats: Most CMV-associated TCR beta chains were later found to appear HLA-restricted. It was in a later analysis that TCR association rates were seen to vary by HLA locus, highest for DRB1 and lowest for HLA-C. The study listed some 160 cytomegalovirus-associated TCR beta chains.

The clonotype was recovered from a woman aged 45-65 years in good health and CMV-seronegative. The sequenced sample was PBMCs. This sequence joins TRBV5-6 and TRBJ1-2, with a possible D match to TRBD1 (6 bases). The CDR3 is CASSSIRDTLATYGYTF. The CDR3 DNA is TGTGCCAGCAGCTCAATCCGGGACACCCTGGCGACCTATGGCTACACCTTC.